The 12 T cell receptor beta chains in this list originate from one sample, sequenced in a study of OX40 agonist ivuxolimab in advanced cancers. The data were produced by immunoSEQ multiplex PCR, yet TCRdb's version contains in-frame clones alone and is incomplete. The sample contains around 62,000 clones, 85% of which appear only once. The sample in question was CD4+ or CD8+ T cells sorted from blood, obtained in a trial of the OX40 agonist ivuxolimab. These receptors were collected from an adult with an advanced solid tumor such as melanoma, head and neck, liver or kidney cancer.

V and J are TRBV10-3 and TRBJ1-5, with D possibly being TRBD1 (5 bases). The CDR3 has 15 residues. Germline values: CDR1 ENHRY, CDR2 SYGVKD. Trimming stripped 0 bases from V and 6 bases from J, with 12 bases between. The CDR3 DNA is TGTGCCATCAGTGAGTCGGCAGGGATGGGTCAGCCCCAGCATTTT. Protein sequence: CAISESAGMGQPQHF.

The genes are TRBV27 and TRBJ2-1; D is perhaps TRBD1 (6 bases). CDR3 length: 14 residues. V shed 2 bases and J shed 7 bases, with 12 bases lying between them. Germline-derived CDR1 and CDR2 are MNHEY and SMNVEV (reference sequence). The CDR3 protein is CASSLNRVGNEQFF. CDR3 bases: TGTGCCAGCAGTTTAAACAGGGTGGGGAATGAGCAGTTCTTC.

The rearrangement joins TRBV5-1 to TRBJ2-5, with D perhaps matching TRBD2 (8 bases). The CDR3 runs 16 residues. Germline values: CDR1 SGHRS, CDR2 YFSETQ. Trimming took 0 bases from V and 2 from J, leaving 14 bases between them. The CDR3 here is CASSLGGGTVQETQYF. The DNA of the CDR3 is TGCGCCAGCAGCTTGGGCGGGGGGACAGTTCAAGAGACCCAGTACTTC.

V is TRBV11-2 and J is TRBJ1-3, with D uncertain. CDR3 size: 12 residues. V gave up 3 bases and J gave up 7 bases, with 7 bases separating them. CDR1 is SGHAT, CDR2 FQNNGV, per germline. CDR3 amino acids: CASSFGPNTIYF. Written as DNA, the CDR3 is TGTGCCAGCAGCTTCGGGCCGAACACCATATATTTT. The variable domain in full, with the rest retrieved from reference TRBV11-2 and TRBJ1-3, is EAGVAQSPRYKIIEKRQSVAFWCNPISGHATLYWYQQILGQGPKLLIQFQNNGVVDDSQLPKDRFSAERLKGVDSTLKIQPAKLEDSAVYLCASSFGPNTIYFGEGSWLTVV.

The chain carries TRBV6-6 and TRBJ2-3; TRBD2 matches at 7 bases. The CDR3 is 15 residues long. Germline V gene lookup returns CDR1 MNHNY and CDR2 SVGAGI (reference sequence). V gave up 3 bases and J gave up 2 bases; unmatched junction bases: 5. The CDR3 sequence: CASSYGGGVTDTQYF. The CDR3 nucleotides read TGTGCCAGCAGTTATGGCGGGGGAGTCACAGATACGCAGTATTTT.

The rearrangement joins TRBV14 to TRBJ2-2; D call uncertain. Trimming removed 4 bases at V and 2 bases at J, with 8 bases between. CDR1 and CDR2 (germline): SGHDN, FVKESK. The CDR3 totals 14 residues. CDR3 loop: CASSPRTNTGELFF. CDR3 nucleotides: TGTGCCAGCAGCCCACGGACCAACACCGGGGAGCTGTTTTTT.

This chain connects TRBV21-1 to TRBJ1-2; the D call of TRBD1 is as the table states it, not checked on the DNA. TRBV21-1 is flagged as a pseudogene. CDR3 length equals 14 residues. CDR3 region: CASSADRANYGYTF. The CDR3 bases are TGTGCCAGCAGCGCCGACAGGGCCAACTATGGCTACACCTTC.

The chain couples TRBV6-5 to TRBJ2-7, with TRBD2 matching over 15 bases. Germline CDR1 reads MNHEY; CDR2 reads SVGAGI. Trimming removed 6 bases from V and 4 bases from J; junction bases left unmatched: 4. The CDR3 covers 15 residues. In DNA, the CDR3 is TGTGCCAGCAGACTGGGACTAGCGGGGGGTTACGAGCAGTACTTC. The encoded protein is CASRLGLAGGYEQYF.

A word on this clone: This sample includes further DNA sequences coding for the same CDR3. This sequence joins TRBV18 and TRBJ2-7; tentative D call: TRBD1 (5 bases). CDR1 is KGHSH, CDR2 LQKENI, per germline. V was cut by 3 bases and J by 2 bases, with 11 bases left in between. The CDR3 extends over 14 amino acids. The CDR3 DNA reads as TGTGCCAGCTCACCTCGGCAGGGCACCTACGAGCAGTACTTC. Its translation is CASSPRQGTYEQYF.

This clone was seen only once. The same CDR3 also results from other DNA sequences found in this sample. V and J are TRBV6-5 and TRBJ2-7; 7 bases are a match to TRBD1. CDR1 and CDR2 (germline): MNHEY, SVGAGI. Trimming cost V 6 bases and J 4 bases; bases outside gene matches: 6. This CDR3 region has 13 residues. Written as DNA, the CDR3 is TGTGCCAGCAGCCGCGACAGGGATTACGAGCAGTACTTC. Amino acids: CASSRDRDYEQYF.

This clone was detected once. V is TRBV6-5 and J is TRBJ2-7, with TRBD1 matching 8 bases. V lost 1 base and J lost 6; bases outside the gene matches: 8. The germline V gene encodes CDR1 MNHEY and CDR2 SVGAGI. The CDR3 totals 15 residues. The CDR3 reads CASSYYGQGLGEQYF. CDR3 DNA sequence: TGTGCCAGCAGTTACTACGGACAGGGCCTGGGCGAGCAGTACTTC.

This clone was recorded once. The chain joins TRBV28 to TRBJ1-2; no clear D gene. With 4 bases removed from V and 1 base from J, the gap between germline ends came to 13 bases. The CDR3 sequence is 15 residues long. Germline CDR1 reads MDHEN; CDR2 reads SYDVKM. The chain's CDR3 is CASSSDRFFNYGYTF. The CDR3 nucleotides read TGTGCCAGCAGTTCAGACCGCTTCTTTAACTATGGCTACACCTTC.